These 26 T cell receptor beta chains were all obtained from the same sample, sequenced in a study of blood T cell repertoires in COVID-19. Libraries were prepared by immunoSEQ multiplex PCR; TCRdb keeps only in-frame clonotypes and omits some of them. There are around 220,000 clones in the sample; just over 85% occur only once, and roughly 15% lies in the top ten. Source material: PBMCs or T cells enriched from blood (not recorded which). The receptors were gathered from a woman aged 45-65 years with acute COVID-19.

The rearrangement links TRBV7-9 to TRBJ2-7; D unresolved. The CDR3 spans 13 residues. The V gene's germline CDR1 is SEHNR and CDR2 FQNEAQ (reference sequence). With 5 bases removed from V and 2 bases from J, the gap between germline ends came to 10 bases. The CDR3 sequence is CASSVSSPYEQYF. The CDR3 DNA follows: TGTGCCAGCAGCGTCTCGAGTCCCTACGAGCAGTACTTC.

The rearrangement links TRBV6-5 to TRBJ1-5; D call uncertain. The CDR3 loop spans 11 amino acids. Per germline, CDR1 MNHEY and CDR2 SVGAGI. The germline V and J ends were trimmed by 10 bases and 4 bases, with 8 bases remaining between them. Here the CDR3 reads CATQNNQPQHF. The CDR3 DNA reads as TGTGCCACACAAAATAATCAGCCCCAGCATTTT.

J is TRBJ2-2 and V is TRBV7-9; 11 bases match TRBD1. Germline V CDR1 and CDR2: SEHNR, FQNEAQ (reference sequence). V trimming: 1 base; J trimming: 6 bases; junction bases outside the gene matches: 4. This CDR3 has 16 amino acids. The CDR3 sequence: CASSLGGQGAAGELFF. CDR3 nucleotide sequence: TGTGCCAGCAGCTTAGGCGGACAGGGGGCAGCCGGGGAGCTGTTTTTT.

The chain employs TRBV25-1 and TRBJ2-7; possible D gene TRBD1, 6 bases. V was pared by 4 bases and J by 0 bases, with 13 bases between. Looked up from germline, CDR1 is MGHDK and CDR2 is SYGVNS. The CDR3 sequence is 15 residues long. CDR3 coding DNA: TGTGCCAGCAGTGCAGGACAGATTCTCTCCTACGAGCAGTACTTC. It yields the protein CASSAGQILSYEQYF.

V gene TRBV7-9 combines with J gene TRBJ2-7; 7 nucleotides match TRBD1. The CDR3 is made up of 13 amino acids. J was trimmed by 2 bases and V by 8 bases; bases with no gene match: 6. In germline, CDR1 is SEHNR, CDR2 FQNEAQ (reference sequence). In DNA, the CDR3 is TGTGCCAGCCGAGAGACAGGGCCCTACGAGCAGTACTTC. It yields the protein CASRETGPYEQYF.

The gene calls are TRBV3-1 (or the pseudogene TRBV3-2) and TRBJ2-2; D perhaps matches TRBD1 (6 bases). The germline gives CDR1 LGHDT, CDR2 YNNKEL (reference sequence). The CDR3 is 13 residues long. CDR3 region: CAVQGGFTGELFF. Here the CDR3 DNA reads TGTGCAGTGCAAGGGGGATTCACCGGGGAGCTGTTTTTT.

CDR3 region: CASSYSRTGANTEAFF. The CDR3 DNA reads as TGTGCCAGCAGTTACTCTAGAACAGGGGCGAACACTGAAGCTTTCTTT. V and J are TRBV6-5 and TRBJ1-1; 7 bases are a match to TRBD1. The germline V gene encodes CDR1 MNHEY and CDR2 SVGAGI. The CDR3 runs 16 residues. V lost 0 bases, J lost 1 base, and 5 bases stayed unmatched.

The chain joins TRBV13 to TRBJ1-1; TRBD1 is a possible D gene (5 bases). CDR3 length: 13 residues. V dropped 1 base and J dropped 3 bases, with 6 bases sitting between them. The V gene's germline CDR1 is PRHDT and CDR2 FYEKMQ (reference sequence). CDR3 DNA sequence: TGTGCCAGCAGCTTAGTCAGGGACACTGAAGCTTTCTTT. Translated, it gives CASSLVRDTEAFF.

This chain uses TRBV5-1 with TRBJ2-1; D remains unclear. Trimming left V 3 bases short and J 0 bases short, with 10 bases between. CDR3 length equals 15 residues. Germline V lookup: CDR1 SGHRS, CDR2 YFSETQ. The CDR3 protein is CASSSEISSYNEQFF. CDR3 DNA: TGCGCCAGCAGCTCCGAGATAAGCTCCTACAATGAGCAGTTCTTC.

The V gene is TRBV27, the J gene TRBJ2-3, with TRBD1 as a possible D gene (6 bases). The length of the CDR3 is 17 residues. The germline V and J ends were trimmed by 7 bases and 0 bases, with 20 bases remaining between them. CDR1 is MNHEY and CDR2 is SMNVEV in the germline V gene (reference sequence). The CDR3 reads CASKRPLGATSTDTQYF. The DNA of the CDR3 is TGTGCCAGCAAACGACCATTGGGGGCTACGAGCACAGATACGCAGTATTTT.

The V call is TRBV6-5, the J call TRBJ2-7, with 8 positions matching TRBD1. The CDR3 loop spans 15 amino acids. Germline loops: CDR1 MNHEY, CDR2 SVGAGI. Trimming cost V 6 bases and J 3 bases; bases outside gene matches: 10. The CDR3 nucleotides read TGTGCCAGCAGCCACGGACAGGGATCGAGCTACGAGCAGTACTTC. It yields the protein CASSHGQGSSYEQYF.

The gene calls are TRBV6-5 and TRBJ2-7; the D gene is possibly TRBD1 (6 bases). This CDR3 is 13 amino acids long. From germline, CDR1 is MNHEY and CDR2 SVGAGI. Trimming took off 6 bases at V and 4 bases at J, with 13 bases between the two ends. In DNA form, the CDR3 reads TGTGCCAGCAGACCCAGGGGAGAGTACGAGCAGTACTTC. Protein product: CASRPRGEYEQYF.

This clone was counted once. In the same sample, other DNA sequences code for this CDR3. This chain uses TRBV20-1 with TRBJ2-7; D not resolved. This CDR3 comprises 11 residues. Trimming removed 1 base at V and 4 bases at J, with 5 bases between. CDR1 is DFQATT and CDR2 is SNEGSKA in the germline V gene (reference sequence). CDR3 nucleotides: TGCAGTGCTAGAGGAGGTTACGAGCAGTACTTC. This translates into CSARGGYEQYF.

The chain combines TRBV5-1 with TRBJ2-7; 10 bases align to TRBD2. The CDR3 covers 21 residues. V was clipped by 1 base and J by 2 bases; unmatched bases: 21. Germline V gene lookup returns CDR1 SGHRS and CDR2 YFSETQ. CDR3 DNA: TGCGCCAGCAGCTTGATAATAGGGACTAGCGTACACAAGGAAAAACCCTACGAGCAGTACTTC. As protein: CASSLIIGTSVHKEKPYEQYF.

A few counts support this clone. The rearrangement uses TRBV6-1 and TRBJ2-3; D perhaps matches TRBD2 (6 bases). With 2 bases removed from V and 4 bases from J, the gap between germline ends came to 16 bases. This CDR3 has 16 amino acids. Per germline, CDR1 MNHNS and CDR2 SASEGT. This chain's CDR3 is CASSEYIASDSDTQYF. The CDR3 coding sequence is TGTGCCAGCAGTGAATATATTGCTAGCGACTCAGATACGCAGTATTTT.

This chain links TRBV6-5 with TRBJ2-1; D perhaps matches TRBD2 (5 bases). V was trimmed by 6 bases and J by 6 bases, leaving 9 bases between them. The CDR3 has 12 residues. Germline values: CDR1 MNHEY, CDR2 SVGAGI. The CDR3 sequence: CASRLGRNEQFF. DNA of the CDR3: TGTGCCAGCAGACTAGGCCGCAATGAGCAGTTCTTC.

CDR3 loop: CASSSLSGTTGELFF. The DNA for the CDR3 is TGTGCCAGCAGTTCCCTTAGCGGGACCACCGGGGAGCTGTTTTTT. This chain uses TRBV28 with TRBJ2-2, with 8 bases identical to TRBD2. The germline V gene has CDR1 MDHEN and CDR2 SYDVKM. Germline trimming cut 4 bases from V and 4 bases from J; bases unmatched to any gene: 5. This CDR3 has 15 amino acids.

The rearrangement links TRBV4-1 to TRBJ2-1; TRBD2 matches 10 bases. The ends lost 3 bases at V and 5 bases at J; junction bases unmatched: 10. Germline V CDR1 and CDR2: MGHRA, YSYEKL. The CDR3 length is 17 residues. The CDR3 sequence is CASSHQLPSGSNNEQFF. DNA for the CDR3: TGCGCCAGCAGCCACCAACTGCCTAGCGGGAGTAACAATGAGCAGTTCTTC.

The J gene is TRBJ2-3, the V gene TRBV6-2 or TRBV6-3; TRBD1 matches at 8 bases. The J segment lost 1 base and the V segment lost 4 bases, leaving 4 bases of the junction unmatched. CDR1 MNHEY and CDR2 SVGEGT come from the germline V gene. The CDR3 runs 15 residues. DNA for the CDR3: TGTGCCAGCAGTTCCACAGGGGGAGGCACAGATACGCAGTATTTT. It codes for CASSSTGGGTDTQYF.

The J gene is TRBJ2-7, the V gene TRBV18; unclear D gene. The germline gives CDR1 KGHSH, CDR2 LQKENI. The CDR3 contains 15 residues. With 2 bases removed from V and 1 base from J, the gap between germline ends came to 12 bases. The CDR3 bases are TGTGCCAGCTCACCAAAGACTCTTCGGTCCTACGAGCAGTACTTC. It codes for CASSPKTLRSYEQYF.

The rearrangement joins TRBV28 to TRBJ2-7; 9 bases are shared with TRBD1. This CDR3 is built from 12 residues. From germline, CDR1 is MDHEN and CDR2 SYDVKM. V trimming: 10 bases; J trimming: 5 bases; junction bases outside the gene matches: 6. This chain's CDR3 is CATSGTGHEQYF. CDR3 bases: TGTGCCACCTCCGGGACAGGGCACGAGCAGTACTTC. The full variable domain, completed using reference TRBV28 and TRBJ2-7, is DVKVTQSSRYLVKRTGEKVFLECVQDMDHENMFWYRQDPGLGLRLIYFSYDVKMKEKGDIPEGYSVSREKKERFSLILESASTNQTSMYLCATSGTGHEQYFGPGTRLTVT.

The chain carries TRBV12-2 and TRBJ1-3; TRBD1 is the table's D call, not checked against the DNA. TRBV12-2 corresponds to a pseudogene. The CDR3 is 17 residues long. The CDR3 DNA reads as TGTGCAAGTCGCCCTTCGGTAGGGACAGGGGTGGGAAACACCATATATTTT. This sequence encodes CASRPSVGTGVGNTIYF.

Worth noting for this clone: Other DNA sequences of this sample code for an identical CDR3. The CDR3 DNA follows: TGTGCCAGCAGTGGACAGGGGGCAAACTATGGCTACACCTTC. Its translation is CASSGQGANYGYTF. The chain has TRBV2 and TRBJ1-2, with 10 nucleotides matching TRBD1. V shed 4 bases and J 2 bases; nucleotides not matched to a gene: 1. This CDR3 comprises 14 residues. Germline CDR1 SNHLY, CDR2 FYNNEI.

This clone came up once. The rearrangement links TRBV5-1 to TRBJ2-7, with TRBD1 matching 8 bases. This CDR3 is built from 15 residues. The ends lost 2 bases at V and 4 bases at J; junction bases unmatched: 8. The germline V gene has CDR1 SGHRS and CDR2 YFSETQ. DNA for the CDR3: TGCGCCAGCAGCTTCGCGCAGGGGGCCACATACGAGCAGTACTTC. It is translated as CASSFAQGATYEQYF.

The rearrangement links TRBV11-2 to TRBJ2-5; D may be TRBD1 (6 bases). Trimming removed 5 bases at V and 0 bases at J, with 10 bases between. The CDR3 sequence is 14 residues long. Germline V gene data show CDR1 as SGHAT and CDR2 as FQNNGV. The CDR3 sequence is CASSVQGHQETQYF. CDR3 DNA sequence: TGTGCCAGCAGCGTACAGGGCCACCAAGAGACCCAGTACTTC.

In DNA, the CDR3 is TGTGCCAGTACTCCGGGACTAGCGGGAAGGGCGAATGAGCAGTTCTTC. Translated: CASTPGLAGRANEQFF. The gene calls are TRBV19 and TRBJ2-1; TRBD2 matches at 13 bases. V lost 7 bases and J lost 7; bases outside the gene matches: 10. Germline-derived CDR1 and CDR2 are LNHDA and SQIVND (reference sequence). CDR3 size: 16 residues.